A selection of T cell receptor beta chains follows, all from one sample in a study of T-cell memory formation after mild COVID-19. Using its own MiXCR run on the 5' RACE reads, TCRdb lists one record per CDR3 protein. Of 70,000 to 100,000 distinct CDR3 sequences listed, more than 12% were seen once; the top ten hold 39%. Input material: PBMCs or a T cell subset sorted from them (not recorded which). These receptors were obtained from a man younger than 30 who had mild COVID-19 (a few samples of this study predate the infection). Cell type and time point are not known. CDR3s include the opening cysteine and the closing phenylalanine or tryptophan. A D gene is named only where the DNA matches it firmly. The size field is filled for only some rows; it gives once, few, many or a size class.

J gene	V gene	D gene	clone size	CDR3 protein	CDR3 DNA
TRBJ2-7	TRBV18	NA	few	CASSPRQNSYEQYF	TGTGCCAGCTCACCGAGGCAGAACAGTTACGAGCAGTACTTC
TRBJ2-7	TRBV7-9	NA	few	CASSAGSPYEQYF	TGTGCCAGCAGCGCCGGGTCGCCATACGAGCAGTACTTC
TRBJ1-2	TRBV5-5	NA	NA	CASSLAHFPTGYGYTF	TGTGCCAGCAGCTTGGCCCACTTTCCGACAGGTTATGGCTACACCTTC
TRBJ2-3	TRBV6-5	NA	few	CASSYFASTDTQYF	TGTGCCAGCAGTTATTTCGCTAGCACAGATACGCAGTATTTT
TRBJ2-7	TRBV7-8	NA	NA	CASSLVDLYEQYF	TGTGCCAGCAGCTTAGTGGACCTCTACGAGCAGTACTTC
TRBJ1-6	TRBV27	NA	NA	CASSSRWGDRNSPLHF	TGTGCCAGCAGTTCTCGGTGGGGAGACAGGAATTCACCCCTCCACTTT
TRBJ1-6	TRBV7-2	TRBD1	few	CASSQGQGGSPLHF	TGTGCCAGCAGTCAAGGACAGGGGGGTTCACCCCTCCACTTT
TRBJ2-7	TRBV6-5	TRBD1	few	CASSYEGTGSYEQYF	TGTGCCAGCAGTTACGAGGGGACAGGGAGCTACGAGCAGTACTTC
TRBJ1-1	TRBV29-1	NA	NA	CSVPRDTEAFF	TGCAGCGTGCCTCGAGACACTGAAGCTTTCTTT
TRBJ2-1	TRBV12-3/TRBV12-4	TRBD2	NA	CASSFSRGGVGEQFF	TGTGCCAGCAGTTTCTCGCGGGGGGGCGTGGGTGAGCAGTTCTTC
TRBJ2-1	TRBV7-9	NA	few	CASGRAYSSYNEQFF	TGTGCCAGCGGCCGGGCTTACAGCTCCTACAATGAGCAGTTCTTC
TRBJ2-3	TRBV29-1	NA	NA	CSLTKGPPDTQYF	TGCAGTCTTACGAAGGGGCCACCAGATACGCAGTATTTT
TRBJ2-3	TRBV2	NA	NA	CASSEMGRGPDTQYF	TGTGCCAGCAGTGAGATGGGCAGGGGACCAGATACGCAGTATTTT
TRBJ1-2	TRBV5-1	TRBD1	few	CASSLTGTGGHYGYTF	TGCGCCAGCAGCCTCACCGGGACAGGGGGCCACTATGGCTACACCTTC
TRBJ1-2	TRBV6-5	NA	NA	CASRTGWEVHYGYTF	TGTGCCAGCAGGACCGGATGGGAGGTCCACTATGGCTACACCTTC
TRBJ1-2	TRBV7-9	NA	few	CASSPGGAGYTF	TGTGCCAGCAGCCCTGGGGGGGCCGGCTACACCTTC
TRBJ2-1	TRBV7-2	NA	once	CASTQMGGSGTFLYNEQFF	TGTGCCAGCACTCAGATGGGGGGTTCCGGGACGTTTCTTTACAATGAGCAGTTCTTC
TRBJ2-7	TRBV4-2	TRBD2	NA	CASSQEGSGGSYEQYF	TGTGCCAGCAGCCAAGAGGGCAGCGGGGGCTCCTACGAGCAGTACTTC
TRBJ2-7	TRBV11-2	TRBD1	NA	CASSSGTGDFREQYF	TGTGCCAGCAGCTCCGGGACAGGGGATTTCCGCGAGCAGTACTTC
TRBJ2-7	TRBV4-1	TRBD1	NA	CASSQTGTVFYEQYF	TGCGCCAGCAGCCAGACCGGGACAGTGTTCTACGAGCAGTACTTC
TRBJ2-3	TRBV10-3	NA	many	CAISLGGLRAGRADTQYF	TGTGCCATCAGCCTGGGGGGGCTTCGAGCGGGGAGGGCGGATACGCAGTATTTT
TRBJ2-3	TRBV9	TRBD1	few	CASSASTGYGADTQYF	TGTGCCAGCAGCGCATCGACAGGGTATGGCGCAGATACGCAGTATTTT
TRBJ1-1	TRBV6-1	NA	few	CASRFTGGGNEAFF	TGTGCCAGCAGATTTACGGGGGGCGGGAATGAAGCTTTCTTT
TRBJ2-3	TRBV6-4	TRBD2	many	CASSESSGDTDTQYF	TGTGCCAGCAGTGAATCTAGCGGGGACACAGATACGCAGTATTTT
TRBJ2-7	TRBV7-9	TRBD2	NA	CASSTTSGLSFYEQYF	TGTGCCAGCAGCACCACTAGCGGACTTTCCTTCTACGAGCAGTACTTC
TRBJ2-1	TRBV9	TRBD2	NA	CASSPWTSGGAYNEQFF	TGTGCCAGCAGCCCCTGGACTAGCGGGGGGGCCTACAATGAGCAGTTCTTC
TRBJ2-2	TRBV7-3	NA	NA	CASSLTFTGNTGELFF	TGTGCCAGCAGCTTAACGTTCACCGGGAACACCGGGGAGCTGTTTTTT
TRBJ1-5	TRBV27	NA	NA	CASSLSTGANQPQHF	TGTGCCAGCAGTTTATCGACGGGGGCCAATCAGCCCCAGCATTTT
TRBJ1-3	TRBV13	NA	few	CASSAVRGRGGNTIYF	TGTGCCAGCTCAGCAGTCCGGGGGAGGGGTGGAAACACCATATATTTT
TRBJ1-4	TRBV9	TRBD1	NA	CASSVGQEPNEKLFF	TGTGCCAGCAGCGTCGGACAGGAACCTAATGAAAAACTGTTTTTT
TRBJ2-2	TRBV5-1	TRBD2	NA	CASSPLAGDYTGELFF	TGCGCCAGCAGCCCGCTAGCGGGGGACTACACCGGGGAGCTGTTTTTT
TRBJ2-3	TRBV27	TRBD2	few	CASSLIGGGSTTQYF	TGTGCCAGCAGTTTGATTGGCGGGGGGTCCACTACGCAGTATTTT
TRBJ1-2	TRBV4-3	TRBD1	few	CASSQEDRRGGYSGYTF	TGCGCCAGCAGCCAAGAGGACAGGCGAGGTGGTTATTCCGGCTACACCTTC
TRBJ2-4	TRBV7-9	NA	medium-sized	CASSGRGILLFEAKNIQYF	TGTGCCAGCAGCGGCCGGGGGATCCTCTTATTCGAAGCCAAAAACATTCAGTACTTC
TRBJ2-1	TRBV5-5	NA	NA	CASSFSGYNEQFF	TGTGCCAGCAGTTTTAGCGGCTACAATGAGCAGTTCTTC
TRBJ1-3	TRBV15	NA	NA	CATSRDRSGYSGNTIYF	TGTGCCACCAGCAGAGATCGGAGCGGATACTCTGGAAACACCATATATTTT
TRBJ2-1	TRBV4-1	TRBD2	few	CASSQATSGGAGYNEQFF	TGCGCCAGCAGCCAAGCGACTAGCGGGGGGGCCGGTTACAATGAGCAGTTCTTC
TRBJ2-2	TRBV2	NA	many	CASYFSGELFF	TGTGCCAGTTACTTCTCCGGGGAGCTGTTTTTT
TRBJ2-3	TRBV11-2	NA	few	CASSDTSTDTQYF	TGTGCCAGCAGCGACACTTCCACAGATACGCAGTATTTT
TRBJ2-3	TRBV24-1	NA	NA	CATSDPLGAGSDTQYF	TGTGCCACCAGTGATCCCCTCGGGGCAGGGTCAGATACGCAGTATTTT
TRBJ1-4	TRBV9	NA	NA	CASSVGQTNEKLFF	TGTGCCAGCAGCGTAGGACAAACTAATGAAAAACTGTTTTTT
TRBJ2-1	TRBV6-2/TRBV6-3	NA	few	CATNQGNNEQFF	TGTGCCACCAATCAGGGGAACAATGAGCAGTTCTTC
TRBJ1-2	TRBV7-9	NA	NA	CASSQTREIVYGYTF	TGTGCCAGCAGCCAAACCCGGGAAATCGTCTATGGCTACACCTTC
TRBJ2-3	TRBV4-1	TRBD2	NA	CASSQDRGLAPTQYF	TGCGCCAGCAGCCAAGATCGGGGACTAGCGCCTACGCAGTATTTT
TRBJ2-7	TRBV7-2	NA	NA	CASSLALYEQYF	TGTGCCAGCAGCTTAGCTCTCTACGAGCAGTACTTC
TRBJ2-6	TRBV5-6	TRBD1	NA	CASSLGLGGTNSGANVLTF	TGTGCCAGCAGCTTGGGGTTAGGGGGCACGAACTCTGGGGCCAACGTCCTGACTTTC
TRBJ2-5	TRBV4-1	TRBD1	few	CASSPGTGAEETQYF	TGCGCCAGCAGCCCTGGGACAGGCGCCGAAGAGACCCAGTACTTC
TRBJ1-1	TRBV7-6	NA	few	CASRAMGATEAFF	TGTGCCAGCAGGGCCATGGGGGCCACTGAAGCTTTCTTT
TRBJ2-2	TRBV6-5	TRBD2	few	CASSHTGTKYTGELFF	TGTGCCAGCAGCCATACCGGGACTAAATACACCGGGGAGCTGTTTTTT
TRBJ2-3	TRBV5-5	NA	many	CASRAQMANADTQYF	TGTGCCAGCAGGGCGCAGATGGCGAACGCAGATACGCAGTATTTT
TRBJ2-1	TRBV12-3/TRBV12-4	NA	NA	CASTPGGLNNEQFF	TGTGCCAGCACCCCGGGCGGGCTTAACAATGAGCAGTTCTTC
TRBJ2-1	TRBV4-1	TRBD2	NA	CASSQDGLAGGPGFF	TGCGCCAGCAGCCAAGATGGACTAGCGGGGGGGCCTGGGTTCTTC
TRBJ2-1	TRBV4-3	NA	many	CASSQGGSWDEQFF	TGCGCCAGCAGCCAAGGGGGGTCTTGGGATGAGCAGTTCTTC